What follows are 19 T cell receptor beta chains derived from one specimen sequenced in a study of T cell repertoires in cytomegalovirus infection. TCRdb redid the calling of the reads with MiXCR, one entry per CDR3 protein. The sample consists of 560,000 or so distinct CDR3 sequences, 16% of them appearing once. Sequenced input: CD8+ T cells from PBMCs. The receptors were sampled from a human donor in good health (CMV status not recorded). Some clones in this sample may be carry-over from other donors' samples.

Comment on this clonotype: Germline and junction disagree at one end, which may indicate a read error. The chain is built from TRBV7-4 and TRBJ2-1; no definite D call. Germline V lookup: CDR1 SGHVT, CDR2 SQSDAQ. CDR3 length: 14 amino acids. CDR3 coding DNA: TGTGCAAGCAGCTTAGGGAAGATGGGAAATGAGCAGTTCTTC. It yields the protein CASSLGKMGNEQFF.

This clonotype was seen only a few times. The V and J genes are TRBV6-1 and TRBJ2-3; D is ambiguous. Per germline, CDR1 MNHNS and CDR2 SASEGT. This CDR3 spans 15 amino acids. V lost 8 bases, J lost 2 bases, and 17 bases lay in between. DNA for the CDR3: TGTGCCAGCGCTCAAAAGCCCCTGCCCACAGATACGCAGTATTTT. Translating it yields CASAQKPLPTDTQYF.

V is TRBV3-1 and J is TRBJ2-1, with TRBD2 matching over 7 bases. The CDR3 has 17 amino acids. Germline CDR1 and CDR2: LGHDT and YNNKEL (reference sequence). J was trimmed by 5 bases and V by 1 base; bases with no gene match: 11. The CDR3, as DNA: TGTGCCAGCAGCCAAGTCCGCGCTAGCGGAGGGAACAATGAGCAGTTCTTC. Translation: CASSQVRASGGNNEQFF.

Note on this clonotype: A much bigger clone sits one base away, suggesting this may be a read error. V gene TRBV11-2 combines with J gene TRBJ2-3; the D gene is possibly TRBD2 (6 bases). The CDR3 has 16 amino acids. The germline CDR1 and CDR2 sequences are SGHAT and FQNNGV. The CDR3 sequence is CASSLSTRDEYDTKYF. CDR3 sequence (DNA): TGTGCCAGCAGCTTATCGACTAGAGATGAGTATGATACGAAGTATTTT.

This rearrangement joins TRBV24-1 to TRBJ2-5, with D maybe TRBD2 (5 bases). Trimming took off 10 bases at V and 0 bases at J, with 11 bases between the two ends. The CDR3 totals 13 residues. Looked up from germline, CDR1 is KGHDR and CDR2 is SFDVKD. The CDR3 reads CATRARDQETQYF. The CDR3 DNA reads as TGTGCCACGAGGGCGAGGGACCAAGAGACCCAGTACTTC.

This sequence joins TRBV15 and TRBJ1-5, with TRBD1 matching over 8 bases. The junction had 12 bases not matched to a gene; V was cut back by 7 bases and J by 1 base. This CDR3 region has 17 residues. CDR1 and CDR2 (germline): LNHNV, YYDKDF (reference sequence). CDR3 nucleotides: TGTGCCACCACCCCTTTCGACAGGGGACGAAGCAATCAGCCCCAGCATTTT. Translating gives CATTPFDRGRSNQPQHF.

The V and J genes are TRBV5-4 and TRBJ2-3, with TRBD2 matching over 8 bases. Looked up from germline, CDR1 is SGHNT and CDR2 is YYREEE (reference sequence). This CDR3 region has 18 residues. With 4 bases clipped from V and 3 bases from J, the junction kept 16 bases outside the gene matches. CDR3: CASSREGSPIQLTDTQYF. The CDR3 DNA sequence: TGTGCCAGCAGCCGGGAGGGGTCACCGATACAATTAACAGATACGCAGTATTTT.

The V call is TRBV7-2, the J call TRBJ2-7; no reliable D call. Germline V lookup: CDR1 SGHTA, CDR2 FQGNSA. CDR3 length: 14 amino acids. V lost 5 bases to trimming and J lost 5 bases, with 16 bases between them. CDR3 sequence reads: CASSLLDIGDEQYF. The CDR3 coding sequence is TGTGCCAGCAGCCTCCTTGACATTGGGGACGAGCAGTACTTC.

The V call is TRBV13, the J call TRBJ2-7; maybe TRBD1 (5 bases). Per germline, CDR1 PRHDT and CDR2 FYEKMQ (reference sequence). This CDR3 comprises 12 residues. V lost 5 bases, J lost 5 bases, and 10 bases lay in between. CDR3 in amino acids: CASSTSGNEQYF. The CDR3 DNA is TGTGCCAGCAGCACGTCAGGGAACGAGCAGTACTTC. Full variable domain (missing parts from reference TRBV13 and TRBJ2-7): AAGVIQSPRHLIKEKRETATLKCYPIPRHDTVYWYQQGPGQDPQFLISFYEKMQSDKGSIPDRFSAQQFSDYHSELNMSSLELGDSALYFCASSTSGNEQYFGPGTRLTVT.

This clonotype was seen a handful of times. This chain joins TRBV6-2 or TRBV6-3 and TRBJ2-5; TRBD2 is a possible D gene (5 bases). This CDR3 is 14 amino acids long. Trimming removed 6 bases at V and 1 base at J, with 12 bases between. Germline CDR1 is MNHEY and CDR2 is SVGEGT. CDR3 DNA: TGTGCCAGCAGCGCCACTAGGGTCCAAGAGACCCAGTACTTC. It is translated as CASSATRVQETQYF.

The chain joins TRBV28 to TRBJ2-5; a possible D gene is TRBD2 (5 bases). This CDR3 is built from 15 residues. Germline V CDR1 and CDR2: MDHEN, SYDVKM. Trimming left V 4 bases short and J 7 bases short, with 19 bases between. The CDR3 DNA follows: TGTGCCAGCAGTTGGGTCCGGGAAGGCTCGGCGACCCAGTACTTC. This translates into CASSWVREGSATQYF.

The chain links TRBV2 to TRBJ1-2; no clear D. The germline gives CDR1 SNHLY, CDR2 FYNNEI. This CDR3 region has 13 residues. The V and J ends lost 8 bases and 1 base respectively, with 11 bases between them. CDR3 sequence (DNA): TGTGCCAGCTGGGCAGGTTTTAACTATGGCTACACCTTC. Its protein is CASWAGFNYGYTF.

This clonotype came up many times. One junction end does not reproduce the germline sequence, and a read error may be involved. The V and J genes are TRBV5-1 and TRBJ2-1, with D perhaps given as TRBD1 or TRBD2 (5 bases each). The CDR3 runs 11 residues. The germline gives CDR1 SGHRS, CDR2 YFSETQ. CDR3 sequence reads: CASSLGTEQFF. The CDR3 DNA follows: TGTGCCAGCAGCTTAGGGACTGAGCAGTTCTTC.

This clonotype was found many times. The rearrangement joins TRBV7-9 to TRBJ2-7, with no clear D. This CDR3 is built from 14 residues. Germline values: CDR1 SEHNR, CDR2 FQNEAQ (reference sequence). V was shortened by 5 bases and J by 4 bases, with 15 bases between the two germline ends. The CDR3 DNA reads TGTGCCAGCAGCCCCAAGGTGGGCCTTTACGAGCAGTACTTC. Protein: CASSPKVGLYEQYF.

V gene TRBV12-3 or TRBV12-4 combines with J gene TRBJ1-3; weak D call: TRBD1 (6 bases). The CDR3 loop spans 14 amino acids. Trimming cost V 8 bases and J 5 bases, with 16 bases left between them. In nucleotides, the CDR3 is TGTGCCAGCTCGTACGGGGGGGCTCGAAACACCATATATTTT. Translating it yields CASSYGGARNTIYF.

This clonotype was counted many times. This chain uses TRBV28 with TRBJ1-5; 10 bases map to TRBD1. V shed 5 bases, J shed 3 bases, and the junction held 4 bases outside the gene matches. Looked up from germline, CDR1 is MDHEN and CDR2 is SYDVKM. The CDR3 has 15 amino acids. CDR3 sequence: CASSPGQGFNQPQHF. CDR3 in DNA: TGTGCCAGCAGTCCGGGACAGGGGTTCAATCAGCCCCAGCATTTT.

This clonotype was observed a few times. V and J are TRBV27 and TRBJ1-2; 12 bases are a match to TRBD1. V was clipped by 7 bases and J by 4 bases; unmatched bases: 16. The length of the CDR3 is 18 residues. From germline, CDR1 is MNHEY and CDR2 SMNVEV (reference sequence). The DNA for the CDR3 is TGTGCCAGCAACCCCGAGACCGGGACAGGGGGCAAGGTCTATGGCTACACCTTC. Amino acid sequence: CASNPETGTGGKVYGYTF.

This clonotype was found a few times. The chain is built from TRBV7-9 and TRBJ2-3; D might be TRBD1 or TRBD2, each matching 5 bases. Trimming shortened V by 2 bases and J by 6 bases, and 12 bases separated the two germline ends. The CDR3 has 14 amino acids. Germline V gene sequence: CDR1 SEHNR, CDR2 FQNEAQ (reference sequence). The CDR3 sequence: CASSLRGLLDTQYF. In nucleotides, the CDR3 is TGTGCCAGCAGCTTACGGGGCCTGTTGGATACGCAGTATTTT.

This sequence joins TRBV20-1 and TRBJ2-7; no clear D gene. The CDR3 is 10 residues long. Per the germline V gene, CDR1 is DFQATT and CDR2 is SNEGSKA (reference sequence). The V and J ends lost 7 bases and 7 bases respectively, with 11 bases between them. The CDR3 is CSVTETEQYF. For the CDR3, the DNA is TGCAGTGTTACGGAAACGGAGCAGTACTTC.